Following are 27 T cell receptor beta chains from one sample sequenced in a study of cytomegalovirus exposure and HLA in healthy donors. PCR was performed using 60 Vbeta and 13 Jbeta primers. The repertoire was sequenced with immunoSEQ multiplex PCR; TCRdb's copy has only in-frame clones and lacks some. The sample holds some 180,000 clones, over 75% seen once. The sample consisted of PBMCs. The origin of the receptors is a woman aged 25-40 years in good health and CMV-seronegative.

The rearrangement links TRBV6-1 to TRBJ2-7; 9 bases map to TRBD1. This CDR3 has 14 residues. The germline V gene has CDR1 MNHNS and CDR2 SASEGT. V was clipped by 5 bases and J by 4 bases; unmatched bases: 6. The CDR3 nucleotides read TGTGCCAGCAGTCGGGACAGGGTTTCATACGAGCAGTACTTC. Translating gives CASSRDRVSYEQYF.

The chain uses TRBV6-5 and TRBJ2-7, with D tentatively TRBD1 (5 bases). The germline V and J ends were trimmed by 0 bases and 2 bases, with 8 bases remaining between them. This CDR3 comprises 14 residues. CDR1 and CDR2 from the germline V gene are MNHEY and SVGAGI. The CDR3 coding sequence is TGTGCCAGCAGTTACTCCCCAGGGACCTACGAGCAGTACTTC. It translates to CASSYSPGTYEQYF.

This chain connects TRBV5-6 to TRBJ1-5, with TRBD1 identical over 10 bases. This CDR3 has 14 amino acids. Looked up from germline, CDR1 is SGHDT and CDR2 is YYEEEE. The trim removed 4 bases at V and 7 bases at J, leaving 5 bases unmatched. CDR3 sequence: CASSAGTGVQPQHF. The CDR3 DNA follows: TGTGCCAGCAGCGCTGGGACAGGGGTCCAGCCCCAGCATTTT.

The chain combines TRBV27 with TRBJ2-1; the D gene is possibly TRBD1 (6 bases). Germline V gene sequence: CDR1 MNHEY, CDR2 SMNVEV (reference sequence). V lost 7 bases, J lost 8 bases, and 15 bases lay in between. The CDR3 totals 13 residues. This CDR3 is CASTGDVEDEQFF. The CDR3 DNA follows: TGTGCCAGCACAGGGGACGTTGAGGATGAGCAGTTCTTC.

The chain employs TRBV10-3 and TRBJ1-5; D remains ambiguous. Trimming took 2 bases from V and 8 from J, leaving 7 bases between them. The CDR3 runs 12 residues. Germline V lookup: CDR1 ENHRY, CDR2 SYGVKD. Here the CDR3 reads CAISEVYKPQHF. DNA for the CDR3: TGTGCCATCAGTGAGGTTTACAAGCCCCAGCATTTT.

This clone was counted between two and nine times. The chain has TRBV5-1 and TRBJ2-7; 15 bases align to TRBD2. Germline V lookup: CDR1 SGHRS, CDR2 YFSETQ. This CDR3 has 16 residues. V was pared by 3 bases and J by 6 bases, with 7 bases of the junction left unmatched. CDR3 coding DNA: TGCGCCAGCAGCTCAGCTTGGACTAGCGGGAGGGGCGAGCAGTACTTC. This gives the protein CASSSAWTSGRGEQYF.

This sequence joins TRBV28 and TRBJ2-3; 13 positions agree with TRBD2. Germline V gene data show CDR1 as MDHEN and CDR2 as SYDVKM. This CDR3 spans 19 amino acids. V lost 3 bases, J lost 0 bases, and 9 bases stayed unmatched. The CDR3 DNA reads as TGTGCCAGCAGTTTTGAAGGACTAGCGGGAGCCCGTAGCACAGATACGCAGTATTTT. Protein product: CASSFEGLAGARSTDTQYF.

The genes are TRBV6-1 and TRBJ2-7, with D unclear. CDR3 length: 14 residues. V lost 6 bases and J 2 bases, leaving 14 bases between the germline ends. Germline assignment: CDR1 MNHNS and CDR2 SASEGT. CDR3 DNA: TGTGCCAGCAGCCAATCATCCCCCCCCTACGAGCAGTACTTC. It yields the protein CASSQSSPPYEQYF.

The rearrangement joins TRBV28 to TRBJ1-6; TRBD1 agrees at 10 bases. V shed 7 bases, J shed 9 bases, and the junction held 6 bases outside the gene matches. From germline, CDR1 is MDHEN and CDR2 SYDVKM. The CDR3 runs to 14 residues. CDR3 residues: CASTRDRGGSPLHF. CDR3 coding DNA: TGTGCCAGCACCCGGGACAGGGGAGGTTCACCCCTCCACTTT.

The chain employs TRBV6-5 and TRBJ2-3; 8 positions match TRBD2. Germline loops: CDR1 MNHEY, CDR2 SVGAGI. With 6 bases clipped from V and 6 bases from J, the junction kept 8 bases outside the gene matches. This CDR3 comprises 14 residues. Written as DNA, the CDR3 is TGTGCCAGCAGGCCGGGACTAGTGTCGGATACGCAGTATTTT. Translated, it gives CASRPGLVSDTQYF.

This clone was observed a handful of times. The genes are TRBV9 and TRBJ1-4; D possibly corresponds to TRBD1 (6 bases). V was shortened by 0 bases and J by 4 bases, with 10 bases between the two germline ends. CDR3 length equals 15 residues. Germline assignment: CDR1 SGDLS and CDR2 YYNGEE. CDR3 in amino acids: CASSVGGHINEKLFF. CDR3 bases: TGTGCCAGCAGCGTAGGGGGACACATTAATGAAAAACTGTTTTTT.

This sequence joins TRBV27 and TRBJ1-4; D may be TRBD1 (5 bases). V lost 3 bases and J 8 bases, leaving 16 bases between the germline ends. Germline CDR1 and CDR2: MNHEY and SMNVEV (reference sequence). The length of the CDR3 is 15 residues. CDR3 region: CASSLRFGRGEKLFF. The CDR3 DNA follows: TGTGCCAGCAGTTTGAGGTTTGGGAGGGGCGAAAAACTGTTTTTT.

The chain employs TRBV27 and TRBJ2-5; a weak D match, TRBD2 (6 bases). Trimming took 6 bases from V and 5 from J, leaving 13 bases between them. CDR3 length: 13 residues. Per germline, CDR1 MNHEY and CDR2 SMNVEV (reference sequence). The CDR3 sequence is CASRFLGGETQYF. Here the CDR3 DNA reads TGTGCCAGCAGGTTTCTCGGGGGTGAGACCCAGTACTTC.

The rearrangement links TRBV4-1 to TRBJ2-3; D is undetermined. Between the trimmed V and J ends, which lost 1 base and 7 bases, there was a span of 9 bases. CDR3 length equals 13 residues. From germline, CDR1 is MGHRA and CDR2 YSYEKL. Written as DNA, the CDR3 is TGCGCCAGCAGCCAAGCGGAGATCTATACGCAGTATTTT. Amino acid sequence: CASSQAEIYTQYF.

The CDR3 DNA sequence: TGTGCCAGCACCTCAGCGGGACAAAGTCGAGGGGAGCAGTACTTC. It translates to CASTSAGQSRGEQYF. The gene calls are TRBV28 and TRBJ2-7; a weak D match, TRBD2 (7 bases). The V gene's germline CDR1 is MDHEN and CDR2 SYDVKM. The CDR3 covers 15 residues. Trimming took 7 bases from V and 7 from J, leaving 23 bases between them.

The V call is TRBV28, the J call TRBJ1-3, with TRBD1 as a possible D gene (6 bases). The V end lost 3 bases, the J end lost 0 bases, and 9 bases lay between the germline ends. The CDR3 is made up of 15 amino acids. The germline gives CDR1 MDHEN, CDR2 SYDVKM. CDR3 in amino acids: CASSFPGASGNTIYF. DNA of the CDR3: TGTGCCAGCAGTTTTCCAGGGGCCTCTGGAAACACCATATATTTT.

This sequence joins TRBV27 and TRBJ1-5; D might be TRBD1 (5 bases). This CDR3 contains 13 residues. With 4 bases removed from V and 6 bases from J, the gap between germline ends came to 10 bases. Germline CDR1 MNHEY, CDR2 SMNVEV (reference sequence). The CDR3 spells CASSSIGAQPQHF. The CDR3 nucleotides are TGTGCCAGCAGTTCGATAGGGGCTCAGCCCCAGCATTTT.

A few counts support this clone. This chain uses TRBV5-1 with TRBJ2-1, with 14 bases matching TRBD2. The germline CDR1 and CDR2 sequences are SGHRS and YFSETQ. The trim removed 0 bases at V and 4 bases at J, leaving 3 bases unmatched. The CDR3 spans 17 residues. The CDR3 sequence is CASSLGTSGGHYNEQFF. The DNA of the CDR3 is TGCGCCAGCAGCTTGGGGACTAGCGGGGGGCATTACAATGAGCAGTTCTTC.

The chain has TRBV27 and TRBJ1-2, with 9 bases aligning to TRBD1. Germline values: CDR1 MNHEY, CDR2 SMNVEV (reference sequence). The CDR3 is made up of 14 amino acids. With V trimmed by 6 bases and J by 4 bases, 6 bases remained unmatched. The CDR3 coding sequence is TGTGCCAGCAGACTACAGGGGGCTAGCTATGGCTACACCTTC. Its translation: CASRLQGASYGYTF.

The V call is TRBV6-5, the J call TRBJ1-4; TRBD1 is a possible D gene (6 bases). Trimming removed 2 bases from V and 6 bases from J, with 10 bases in between. The CDR3 covers 14 residues. Looked up from germline, CDR1 is MNHEY and CDR2 is SVGAGI. The CDR3 DNA reads TGTGCCAGCAGTTACACAGGGAATCATGAAAAACTGTTTTTT. This translates into CASSYTGNHEKLFF.

The V gene is TRBV30, the J gene TRBJ1-3; the D gene is possibly TRBD1 (5 bases). The CDR3 length is 14 residues. Germline V gene sequence: CDR1 GTSNPN, CDR2 SVGIG (reference sequence). With 5 bases removed from V and 0 bases from J, the gap between germline ends came to 11 bases. In DNA form, the CDR3 reads TGTGCCTGGGAACAGGCGAACTCTGGAAACACCATATATTTT. It specifies CAWEQANSGNTIYF.

The chain is built from TRBV28 and TRBJ2-3; TRBD2 is a possible D gene (5 bases). Germline V gives CDR1 MDHEN, CDR2 SYDVKM. V was pared by 10 bases and J by 4 bases, with 15 bases between. The CDR3 is 13 amino acids. DNA of the CDR3: TGTGCCACCAACCCGGGAACCCCAGATACGCAGTATTTT. Protein product: CATNPGTPDTQYF.

This clone has only a few counts. The chain couples TRBV5-1 to TRBJ2-5; a possible D gene is TRBD2 (6 bases). The V end lost 6 bases, the J end lost 3 bases, and 15 bases lay between the germline ends. This CDR3 contains 14 residues. The germline V gene has CDR1 SGHRS and CDR2 YFSETQ. The CDR3 nucleotides read TGCGCCAGCACCCCAACTAGCTCGGAAGAGACCCAGTACTTC. This codes for CASTPTSSEETQYF.

The CDR3 DNA sequence: TGTGCCATCAGTGACCCCTCGATTACAGGGACCTATGGCTACACCTTC. It encodes CAISDPSITGTYGYTF. The chain couples TRBV10-3 to TRBJ1-2, with a tentative D call TRBD1 (6 bases). The V and J ends lost 3 bases and 4 bases respectively, with 18 bases between them. CDR1 and CDR2 from the germline V gene are ENHRY and SYGVKD. This CDR3 spans 16 amino acids.

This clone has more than one count but fewer than ten. This sequence joins TRBV28 and TRBJ1-3; perhaps TRBD1 as D (6 bases). The CDR3 spans 15 residues. From germline, CDR1 is MDHEN and CDR2 SYDVKM. V lost 5 bases to trimming and J lost 3 bases, with 14 bases between them. The CDR3 DNA reads TGTGCCAGCAGTCCACCAGGGGATGGTGGAAACACCATATATTTT. This translates into CASSPPGDGGNTIYF.

The V gene is TRBV2, the J gene TRBJ1-2, with D possibly being TRBD1 (6 bases). This CDR3 is 13 amino acids long. CDR1 and CDR2 from the germline V gene are SNHLY and FYNNEI. Trimming cost V 9 bases and J 8 bases, with 19 bases left between them. The CDR3 sequence is CASKVETGGGYTF. CDR3 DNA: TGTGCCAGTAAAGTAGAGACAGGTGGCGGCTACACCTTC.

The chain employs TRBV9 and TRBJ1-2; D not resolved. The CDR3 length is 14 residues. The V gene lost 3 bases and the J gene lost 5 bases, with 14 bases spanning the gap. Germline lookup yields CDR1 SGDLS and CDR2 YYNGEE. The CDR3 spells CASSGETSTYGYTF. The CDR3 DNA sequence: TGTGCCAGCAGCGGGGAGACAAGCACATATGGCTACACCTTC. Based on the CDR3 plus reference TRBV9 and TRBJ1-2, the full variable domain is DSGVTQTPKHLITATGQRVTLRCSPRSGDLSVYWYQQSLDQGLQFLIQYYNGEERAKGNILERFSAQQFPDLHSELNLSSLELGDSALYFCASSGETSTYGYTFGSGTRLTVV.